The clone carrying this TCR beta chain was seen a handful of times. The antigen remains unidentified. This CDR3 region has 11 residues. Trimming removed 0 bases at V and 4 bases at J, with 3 bases between. CDR1 and CDR2 from the germline V gene are GTSNPN and SVGIG (reference sequence). These data come from a study of T-cell reconstitution after alpha-beta-depleted transplantation in children. Study results and limitations: Alpha-beta T cells present about two months after transplant were reported to originate from several hundred expanded graft clones.

Unique molecular identifiers were built into the TCRbeta library. TCRdb ran MiXCR on the PCR reads and lists one entry per CDR3 protein. The sample comprises roughly 500,000 distinct CDR3 sequences, roughly a tenth of which are singletons, and 2% to 2.5% rests with the top ten. Specimen: PBMCs, collected before TCRalphabeta/CD19-depleted stem cell transplant. The chain recombines TRBV30 with TRBJ1-2; D not resolved. The receptor was isolated from a child aged 2 to 9 with inherited bone marrow failure, due to receive a stem cell transplant. The CDR3 DNA is TGTGCCTGGAGTGTAACCTATGGCTACACCTTC. Translated, it gives CAWSVTYGYTF.